A selection of T cell receptor beta chains follows, all from one sample in a study of shared clonotypes between healthy human individuals. TCRdb's table, derived via immunoSEQ multiplex PCR, lists solely in-frame clones and lacks some. The data contain over a million clones, 95% to 99% of them singletons. Specimen: naive CD4+ T cells sorted from blood. The receptors were gathered from a man younger than 45 in good health. CDR3s include the opening cysteine and the closing phenylalanine or tryptophan. The D gene is left open where the match is weak. For some rows the clone size is stated as once, few or many, or as a class when expanded; others skip it.

clone size	V gene	D gene	J gene	CDR3 protein	CDR3 DNA
-	TRBV28	-	TRBJ1-5	CASSLRGGLDQPQHF	TGTGCCAGCAGTTTGCGGGGGGGCTTAGATCAGCCCCAGCATTTT
-	TRBV5-1	TRBD2	TRBJ2-1	CASSSTSGFSYNEQFF	TGCGCCAGCAGCTCTACTAGCGGCTTTTCCTACAATGAGCAGTTCTTC
-	TRBV28	TRBD2	TRBJ2-1	CASSGRVPNEQFF	TGTGCCAGCAGCGGGAGGGTCCCCAATGAGCAGTTCTTC
-	TRBV19	TRBD2	TRBJ2-1	CASSQLAGEAEQFF	TGTGCCAGTAGCCAGCTAGCGGGAGAGGCTGAGCAGTTCTTC
-	TRBV19	-	TRBJ2-2	CASTPGSNTGELFF	TGTGCCAGTACCCCGGGTTCGAACACCGGGGAGCTGTTTTTT
-	TRBV7-2	-	TRBJ2-2	CASSFERNTGELFF	TGTGCCAGCAGCTTCGAACGGAACACCGGGGAGCTGTTTTTT
-	TRBV2	TRBD2	TRBJ2-1	CASSGTSGSIINEQFF	TGTGCCAGCAGCGGGACTAGCGGGAGTATAATCAATGAGCAGTTCTTC
few	TRBV18	-	TRBJ2-5	CASSPEETQYF	TGTGCCAGCTCACCTGAAGAGACCCAGTACTTC
-	TRBV27	TRBD2	TRBJ2-1	CASTVSYSGRANEQFF	TGTGCCAGCACAGTCTCGTATAGCGGGAGGGCCAATGAGCAGTTCTTC
-	TRBV28	-	TRBJ1-5	CASSRPNQPQHF	TGTGCCAGCAGCCGACCTAATCAGCCCCAGCATTTT
-	TRBV2	-	TRBJ2-5	CASKIQETQYF	TGTGCCAGCAAAATTCAAGAGACCCAGTACTTC
-	TRBV25-1	TRBD2	TRBJ2-5	CASRAVGEGKETQYF	TGTGCCAGCAGGGCTGTAGGGGAGGGGAAAGAGACCCAGTACTTC
-	TRBV10-2	TRBD1	TRBJ1-2	CASSPGGKNGYTF	TGCGCCAGCAGTCCAGGGGGAAAGAATGGCTACACCTTC
-	TRBV5-6	TRBD2	TRBJ2-7	CASSFSTSGYYEQYF	TGTGCCAGCAGCTTTTCTACTAGCGGTTACTACGAGCAGTACTTC
-	TRBV4-2	-	TRBJ1-5	CASSPDSDQPQHF	TGTGCCAGCAGCCCGGACAGTGATCAGCCCCAGCATTTT
-	TRBV18	-	TRBJ2-3	CASSPVTDSDTQYF	TGTGCCAGCTCACCTGTGACGGACTCAGATACGCAGTATTTT
-	TRBV18	TRBD1	TRBJ2-2	CASSLLTGVPNTGELFF	TGTGCCAGCTCACTTCTGACAGGGGTTCCGAACACCGGGGAGCTGTTTTTT
-	TRBV13	-	TRBJ2-7	CASSQRGSSYEQYF	TGTGCCAGCAGCCAGAGGGGAAGCTCCTACGAGCAGTACTTC
-	TRBV30	-	TRBJ2-5	CALGGGETQYF	TGTGCCTTGGGGGGTGGTGAGACCCAGTACTTC
-	TRBV2	-	TRBJ2-5	CASSEGVVGQFGYQETQYF	TGTGCCAGCAGTGAGGGGGTCGTAGGACAGTTTGGGTACCAAGAGACCCAGTACTTC
-	TRBV9	-	TRBJ2-2	CASSVEAFSYTGELFF	TGTGCCAGCAGCGTAGAAGCTTTTAGCTACACCGGGGAGCTGTTTTTT
-	TRBV6-6	TRBD1	TRBJ1-2	CASSYSDRGRDYGYTF	TGTGCCAGCAGTTACTCGGACAGGGGGCGTGACTATGGCTACACCTTC
-	TRBV2	-	TRBJ1-2	CASNEPGNYGYTF	TGTGCCAGCAACGAGCCAGGGAACTATGGCTACACCTTC
-	TRBV7-9	-	TRBJ2-7	CASSLVAQNYEQYF	TGTGCCAGCAGCTTAGTAGCCCAGAATTACGAGCAGTACTTC
-	TRBV15	TRBD1	TRBJ2-7	CATSRLGQGVPYEQYF	TGTGCCACCAGCAGACTTGGACAGGGGGTCCCCTACGAGCAGTACTTC
-	TRBV5-4	-	TRBJ2-7	CASTRWGRTYEQYF	TGTGCCAGCACCCGATGGGGCAGGACCTACGAGCAGTACTTC
-	TRBV5-1	-	TRBJ1-2	CASSLEPSDYGYTF	TGCGCCAGCAGCTTGGAGCCCAGTGACTATGGCTACACCTTC
once	TRBV7-7	TRBD2	TRBJ2-1	CASSQGGRAWNEQFF	TGTGCTAGCAGCCAAGGAGGGAGGGCCTGGAATGAGCAGTTCTTC
-	TRBV9	-	TRBJ2-3	CASSPLGGTDTQYF	TGTGCCAGCAGCCCACTAGGAGGTACAGATACGCAGTATTTT
-	TRBV11-2	-	TRBJ2-1	CASSFGLAPSYNEQFF	TGTGCCAGCAGCTTTGGTCTAGCACCTTCCTACAATGAGCAGTTCTTC
-	TRBV7-2	-	TRBJ2-7	CASSLVVSYEQYF	TGTGCCAGCAGCTTAGTCGTCAGCTACGAGCAGTACTTC
-	TRBV18	TRBD1	TRBJ2-3	CASSPMSPGGGTDTQYF	TGTGCCAGCTCACCAATGTCACCAGGGGGCGGCACAGATACGCAGTATTTT
once	TRBV9	-	TRBJ2-1	CASSVVGRGNEQFF	TGTGCCAGCAGCGTAGTGGGAAGAGGGAATGAGCAGTTCTTC
-	TRBV30	-	TRBJ2-2	CAWRTANTGELFF	TGTGCCTGGAGAACAGCGAACACCGGGGAGCTGTTTTTT
-	TRBV15	TRBD2	TRBJ2-1	CATRQRAGGVYNEQFF	TGTGCCACCAGACAGAGAGCGGGAGGCGTCTACAATGAGCAGTTCTTC
-	TRBV4-1	-	TRBJ2-7	CASSQVYREYEQYF	TGCGCCAGCAGCCAGGTATATAGGGAGTACGAGCAGTACTTC
-	TRBV28	TRBD2	TRBJ2-7	CASAIRTSGRNEQYF	TGTGCCAGCGCAATTAGGACTAGCGGGAGAAACGAGCAGTACTTC
-	TRBV14	-	TRBJ1-4	CASSQVGRKEKLFF	TGTGCCAGCAGCCAAGTGGGGAGGAAGGAAAAACTGTTTTTT
-	TRBV6-6	-	TRBJ2-5	CASSYVTAEETQYF	TGTGCCAGCAGTTACGTGACGGCCGAAGAGACCCAGTACTTC
-	TRBV19	TRBD2	TRBJ2-7	CASSILGTSAYEQYF	TGTGCCAGTAGTATCCTCGGGACTAGCGCCTACGAGCAGTACTTC
-	TRBV7-6	TRBD1	TRBJ2-6	CASSAAGTENVLTF	TGTGCCAGCAGCGCCGCCGGGACAGAGAACGTCCTGACTTTC
-	TRBV7-8	TRBD1	TRBJ2-5	CASSHWTGEETQYF	TGTGCCAGCAGCCACTGGACAGGGGAGGAGACCCAGTACTTC
-	TRBV19	-	TRBJ2-7	CASSMSFGYEQYF	TGTGCCAGTAGTATGAGCTTCGGATACGAGCAGTACTTC
-	TRBV29-1	TRBD1	TRBJ2-7	CSALETGTSYEQYF	TGCAGCGCGCTGGAGACAGGGACCTCCTACGAGCAGTACTTC
-	TRBV10-3	-	TRBJ2-7	CAINKAQGSYEQYF	TGTGCCATCAACAAAGCCCAGGGTTCCTACGAGCAGTACTTC
-	TRBV5-1	TRBD2	TRBJ2-1	CASSSRGLAGWESSYNEQFF	TGCGCCAGCAGCTCGCGGGGACTAGCGGGATGGGAGAGCTCCTACAATGAGCAGTTCTTC
-	TRBV5-5	-	TRBJ1-5	CASRLAGDQHF	TGTGCCAGCAGGTTGGCGGGGGACCAGCATTTT
-	TRBV6-5	TRBD1	TRBJ2-1	CASSTGDSSYNEQFF	TGTGCCAGCAGCACCGGGGACAGTTCCTACAATGAGCAGTTCTTC
-	TRBV19	TRBD1	TRBJ2-2	CASSMARTGGANTGELFF	TGTGCCAGTAGTATGGCGAGGACAGGTGGGGCGAACACCGGGGAGCTGTTTTTT
-	TRBV5-1	-	TRBJ2-5	CASSLEGVQETQYF	TGCGCCAGCAGCTTGGAAGGGGTGCAAGAGACCCAGTACTTC
-	TRBV10-2	-	TRBJ2-1	CASATYYNEQFF	TGCGCCAGCGCTACTTATTACAATGAGCAGTTCTTC
once	TRBV7-2	-	TRBJ1-4	CASSSGIPAEKLFF	TGTGCCAGCAGCTCCGGGATCCCCGCCGAAAAACTGTTTTTT